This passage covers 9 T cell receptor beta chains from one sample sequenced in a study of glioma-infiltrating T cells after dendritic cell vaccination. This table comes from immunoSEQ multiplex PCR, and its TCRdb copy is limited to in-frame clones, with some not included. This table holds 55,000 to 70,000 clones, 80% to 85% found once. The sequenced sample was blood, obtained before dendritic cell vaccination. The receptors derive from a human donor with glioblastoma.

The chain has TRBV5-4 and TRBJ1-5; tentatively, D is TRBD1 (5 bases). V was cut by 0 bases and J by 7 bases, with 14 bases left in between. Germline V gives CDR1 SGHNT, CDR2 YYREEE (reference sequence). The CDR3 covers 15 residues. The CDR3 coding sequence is TGTGCCAGCAGCTTGGTTGCGCAGGGAGGGCAGCCCCAGCATTTT. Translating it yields CASSLVAQGGQPQHF.

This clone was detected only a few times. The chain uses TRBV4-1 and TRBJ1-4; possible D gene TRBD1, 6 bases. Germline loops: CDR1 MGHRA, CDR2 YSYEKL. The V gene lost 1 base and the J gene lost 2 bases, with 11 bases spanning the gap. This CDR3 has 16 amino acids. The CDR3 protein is CASSQGRTATNEKLFF. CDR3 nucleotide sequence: TGCGCCAGCAGCCAAGGGAGGACAGCTACTAATGAAAAACTGTTTTTT.

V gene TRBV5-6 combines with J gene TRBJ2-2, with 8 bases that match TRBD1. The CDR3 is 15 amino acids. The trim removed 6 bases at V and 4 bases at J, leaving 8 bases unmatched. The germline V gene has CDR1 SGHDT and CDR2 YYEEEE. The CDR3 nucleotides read TGTGCCAGCACAACCCTCACAGGGGGCACCGGGGAGCTGTTTTTT. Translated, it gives CASTTLTGGTGELFF.

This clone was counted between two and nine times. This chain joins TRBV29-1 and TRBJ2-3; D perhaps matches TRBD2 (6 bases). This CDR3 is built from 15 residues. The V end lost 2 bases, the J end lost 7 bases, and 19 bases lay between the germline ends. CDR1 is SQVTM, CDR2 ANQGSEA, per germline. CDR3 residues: CSVELSAGRQYTQYF. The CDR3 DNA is TGCAGCGTTGAATTGTCGGCGGGGAGGCAATATACGCAGTATTTT.

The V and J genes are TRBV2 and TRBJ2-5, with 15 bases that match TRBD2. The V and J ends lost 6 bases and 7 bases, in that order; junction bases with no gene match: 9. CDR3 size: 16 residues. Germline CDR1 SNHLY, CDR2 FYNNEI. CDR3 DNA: TGTGCCAGCAGGGAGGGACTAGCGGGGGGTCCCGGGACCCAGTACTTC. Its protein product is CASREGLAGGPGTQYF.

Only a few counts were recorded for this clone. The CDR3 sequence is CASSLGQRNTIYF. The CDR3 DNA is TGTGCCAGCAGCCTCGGACAGAGAAACACCATATATTTT. V usage is TRBV13 and J usage is TRBJ1-3, with a tentative D call TRBD1 (6 bases). The V and J ends lost 5 bases and 5 bases respectively, with 10 bases between them. Germline CDR1 reads PRHDT; CDR2 reads FYEKMQ (reference sequence). The CDR3 loop spans 13 amino acids.

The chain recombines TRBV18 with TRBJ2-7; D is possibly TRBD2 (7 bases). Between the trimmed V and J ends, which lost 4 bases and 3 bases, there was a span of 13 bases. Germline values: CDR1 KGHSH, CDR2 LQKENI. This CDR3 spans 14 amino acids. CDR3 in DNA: TGTGCCAGCTCACTTAGGGGGGGGATCTACGAGCAGTACTTC. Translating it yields CASSLRGGIYEQYF. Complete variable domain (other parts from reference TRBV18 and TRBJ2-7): NAGVMQNPRHLVRRRGQEARLRCSPMKGHSHVYWYRQLPEEGLKFMVYLQKENIIDESGMPKERFSAEFPKEGPSILRIQQVVRGDSAAYFCASSLRGGIYEQYFGPGTRLTVT.

The CDR3 DNA reads as TGTGCCAGCAGTGAAAGGGACAGGGGATTCTACGAGCAGTACTTC. Protein sequence: CASSERDRGFYEQYF. The chain employs TRBV6-1 and TRBJ2-7, with 10 bases fitting TRBD1. CDR1 and CDR2 (germline): MNHNS, SASEGT. The length of the CDR3 is 15 residues. V lost 2 bases to trimming and J lost 3 bases; unmatched junction nucleotides: 4.

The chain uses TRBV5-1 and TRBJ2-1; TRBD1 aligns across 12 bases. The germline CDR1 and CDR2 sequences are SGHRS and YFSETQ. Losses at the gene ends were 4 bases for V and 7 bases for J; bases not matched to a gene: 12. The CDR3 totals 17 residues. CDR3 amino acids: CASSPRTGTGGANEQFF. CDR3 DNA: TGCGCCAGCAGCCCTAGGACCGGGACAGGGGGCGCAAATGAGCAGTTCTTC.